Listed below are T cell receptor beta chains from one sample, sequenced in a study of blood T cell repertoires in COVID-19. The protocol was immunoSEQ multiplex PCR, while the TCRdb copy is restricted to in-frame clones and leaves out a portion. The sample shows about 140,000 clones, 80% to 90% of them seen only once. The sequenced sample consisted of peripheral blood. The receptors originated from an older woman with acute or convalescent COVID-19. CDR3s include the opening cysteine and the closing phenylalanine or tryptophan. D genes are given only for firm matches. Clone size is given for some rows only: seen once, a few or many times, or a class if the clone is expanded.

D | size | J | V | length | CDR3 | DNA
TRBD1 | NA | TRBJ2-7 | TRBV19 | 14 | CASTKTGDSHEQYF | TGTGCCAGTACTAAGACAGGGGATTCCCACGAGCAGTACTTC
NA | NA | TRBJ2-1 | TRBV20-1 | 11 | CSARTGMRQFF | TGCAGTGCTAGAACAGGGATGCGGCAGTTCTTC
TRBD1 | NA | TRBJ2-3 | TRBV5-1 | 15 | CASSLEGQGVDTQYF | TGCGCCAGCAGCTTGGAAGGACAGGGGGTGGATACGCAGTATTTT
TRBD1 | NA | TRBJ2-7 | TRBV6-6 | 12 | CASHGQDYEQYF | TGTGCCAGCCATGGACAGGACTACGAGCAGTACTTC
TRBD1 | NA | TRBJ1-1 | TRBV7-9 | 14 | CASSFSGGITEAFF | TGTGCCAGCAGCTTTTCAGGGGGCATCACTGAAGCTTTCTTT
TRBD2 | NA | TRBJ2-3 | TRBV27 | 16 | CASSFAGGASTDTQYF | TGTGCCAGCAGTTTTGCCGGGGGGGCCAGCACAGATACGCAGTATTTT
NA | NA | TRBJ2-2 | TRBV6-6 | 14 | CAALDSTSTGELFF | TGTGCCGCCTTGGACAGTACCTCAACCGGGGAGCTGTTTTTT
TRBD1 | NA | TRBJ2-2 | TRBV6-5 | 15 | CAAQGQGIIGGELFF | TGTGCCGCCCAGGGACAGGGGATTATCGGCGGGGAGCTGTTTTTT
NA | once | TRBJ2-2 | TRBV6-6 | 16 | CASWSSERPNTGELFF | TGTGCCAGCTGGTCAAGCGAGCGGCCGAACACCGGGGAGCTGTTTTTT
NA | NA | TRBJ1-5 | TRBV2 | 14 | CASSERSSNQPQHF | TGTGCCAGCAGTGAGAGGAGTAGCAATCAGCCCCAGCATTTT
NA | NA | TRBJ1-1 | TRBV7-2 | 15 | CASSLGAPPNTEAFF | TGTGCCAGCAGCTTAGGCGCCCCTCCGAACACTGAAGCTTTCTTT
NA | NA | TRBJ1-1 | TRBV6-2/TRBV6-3 | 13 | CASSSYLNTEAFF | TGTGCCAGCAGTTCCTACTTGAACACTGAAGCTTTCTTT
NA | NA | TRBJ1-2 | TRBV10-3 | 14 | CAISNEQGKNGYTF | TGTGCCATCAGTAACGAACAGGGAAAGAACGGCTACACCTTC
TRBD2 | few | TRBJ2-1 | TRBV5-4 | 13 | CASSLPGEGEQFF | TGTGCCAGCAGCTTGCCCGGGGAGGGTGAGCAGTTCTTC
NA | few | TRBJ2-3 | TRBV6-6 | 14 | CASSYSLSRDTQYF | TGTGCCAGCAGTTACTCGTTAAGCCGGGATACGCAGTATTTT
TRBD1 | NA | TRBJ2-7 | TRBV2 | 17 | CASSEGRGGTGFYEQYF | TGTGCCAGCAGTGAAGGCAGGGGGGGGACAGGGTTCTACGAGCAGTACTTC
NA | once | TRBJ1-5 | TRBV15 | 16 | CATSRDSGLGNQPQHF | TGTGCCACCAGCAGAGATTCGGGACTGGGCAATCAGCCCCAGCATTTT